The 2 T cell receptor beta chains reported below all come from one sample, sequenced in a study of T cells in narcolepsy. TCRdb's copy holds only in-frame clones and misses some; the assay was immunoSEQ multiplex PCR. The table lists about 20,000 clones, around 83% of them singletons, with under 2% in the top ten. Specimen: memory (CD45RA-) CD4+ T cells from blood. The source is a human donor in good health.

The CDR3 region is CASSPTPGDEQYF. The CDR3, as DNA: TGTGCCAGCTCACCAACTCCGGGGGACGAGCAGTACTTC. The rearrangement uses TRBV18 and TRBJ2-7; D perhaps matches TRBD2 (6 bases). Germline assignment: CDR1 KGHSH and CDR2 LQKENI. The CDR3 totals 13 residues. Trimming shortened V by 2 bases and J by 5 bases, and 10 bases separated the two germline ends.

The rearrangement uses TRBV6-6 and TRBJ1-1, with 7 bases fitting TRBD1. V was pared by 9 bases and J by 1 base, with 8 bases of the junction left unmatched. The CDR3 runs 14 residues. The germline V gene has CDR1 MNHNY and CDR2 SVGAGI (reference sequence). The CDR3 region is CASQPTGKNTEAFF. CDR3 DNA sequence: TGTGCCAGTCAGCCGACAGGGAAGAACACTGAAGCTTTCTTT.